The 25 T cell receptor beta chains given below trace back to one sample, sequenced in a study of blood T cell repertoires in COVID-19. Only in-frame clones appear in the TCRdb table, and some are missing; sequencing was by immunoSEQ multiplex PCR. The table shows tens of thousands of clones, with about 83% occurring only once. The specimen was peripheral blood. These receptor sequences come from a human donor in a cohort sampled during active COVID-19.

Here the CDR3 reads CASSTRGGSTDTQYF. DNA of the CDR3: TGTGCCAGCAGCACCAGGGGAGGGAGCACAGATACGCAGTATTTT. The chain carries TRBV11-3 and TRBJ2-3, with D possibly matching TRBD2 (7 bases). Germline CDR1 SGHNT, CDR2 YENEEA. The V and J ends lost 5 bases and 0 bases respectively, with 12 bases between them. The CDR3 extends over 15 amino acids.

The rearrangement joins TRBV5-1 to TRBJ1-5; no clear D gene. The germline CDR1 and CDR2 sequences are SGHRS and YFSETQ. This CDR3 spans 15 amino acids. Trimming took off 0 bases at V and 0 bases at J, with 7 bases between the two ends. The CDR3, as DNA: TGCGCCAGCAGCTTGGGAGGGCTTAGCAATCAGCCCCAGCATTTT. It yields the protein CASSLGGLSNQPQHF.

This chain joins TRBV7-9 and TRBJ2-5; 14 bases agree with TRBD2. The ends lost 5 bases at V and 6 bases at J; junction bases unmatched: 8. The germline V gene encodes CDR1 SEHNR and CDR2 FQNEAQ (reference sequence). This CDR3 spans 16 amino acids. The CDR3 nucleotides are TGTGCCAGCAGCCGGCCGACTAGCGGGGGGGCTAAGACCCAGTACTTC. Translated: CASSRPTSGGAKTQYF.

Judged by abundance, this clone is medium-sized. CDR3 nucleotides: TGTGCCAGCAGCCAAGTAACGTCTTGGGCAGGGGAAACCGGGGAGCTGTTTTTT. Its protein is CASSQVTSWAGETGELFF. The J gene is TRBJ2-2, the V gene TRBV3-1 (or the pseudogene TRBV3-2); perhaps TRBD1 as D (6 bases). This CDR3 is built from 18 residues. V shed 1 base and J shed 5 bases, with 20 bases lying between them. Germline assignment: CDR1 LGHDT and CDR2 YNNKEL (reference sequence).

The V call is TRBV6-5, the J call TRBJ1-1; 8 bases map to TRBD1. This CDR3 spans 15 amino acids. Unmatched junction bases numbered 8, after V lost 2 bases and J lost 6 bases. Per germline, CDR1 MNHEY and CDR2 SVGAGI. The chain's CDR3 is CASSYRTQGAAEAFF. The CDR3 DNA reads as TGTGCCAGCAGTTACCGAACTCAGGGGGCGGCTGAAGCTTTCTTT.

This clone was recorded only once. The J gene is TRBJ2-3, the V gene TRBV4-2, with 12 positions matching TRBD2. The CDR3 covers 17 residues. The V gene end was trimmed by 1 base and the J gene end by 2 bases; junction bases not matched to a gene: 4. Germline assignment: CDR1 LGHNA and CDR2 YNFKEQ. The CDR3 DNA follows: TGTGCCAGCAGCCAAGCCCTAGCGGGGGGGACCACAGATACGCAGTATTTT. Translating it yields CASSQALAGGTTDTQYF.

The chain carries TRBV29-1 and TRBJ2-5; TRBD1 matches at 7 bases. V shed 7 bases and J 2 bases; nucleotides not matched to a gene: 1. The CDR3 is 11 residues long. Germline V gene data show CDR1 as SQVTM and CDR2 as ANQGSEA. CDR3 DNA sequence: TGCAGCGCGGGACAGCAAGAGACCCAGTACTTC. Translated: CSAGQQETQYF.

The V gene is TRBV6-2 or TRBV6-3, the J gene TRBJ1-2; no firm D call. In germline, CDR1 is MNHEY, CDR2 SVGEGT. CDR3 length: 15 residues. Trimming cost V 5 bases and J 2 bases, with 15 bases left between them. In DNA form, the CDR3 reads TGTGCCAGCAGTCTACAGAGGGCGGGGAACTATGGCTACACCTTC. Translated, it gives CASSLQRAGNYGYTF.

The chain carries TRBV2 and TRBJ2-5; perhaps TRBD1 as D (6 bases). The CDR3 sequence is 15 residues long. Trimming left V 6 bases short and J 5 bases short, with 19 bases between. Per the germline V gene, CDR1 is SNHLY and CDR2 is FYNNEI. CDR3 sequence reads: CASSHPQGSEETQYF. Written as DNA, the CDR3 is TGTGCCAGCAGCCACCCCCAGGGGAGCGAGGAGACCCAGTACTTC.

The rearrangement joins TRBV19 to TRBJ1-4; D gene unclear. Germline assignment: CDR1 LNHDA and CDR2 SQIVND (reference sequence). V was trimmed by 5 bases and J by 4 bases, leaving 17 bases between them. This CDR3 is 16 amino acids long. The CDR3 bases are TGTGCCAGTAGTCTATCATCAGGATTTCTTAATGAAAAACTGTTTTTT. It translates to CASSLSSGFLNEKLFF. The full variable domain, completed using reference TRBV19 and TRBJ1-4, is DGGITQSPKYLFRKEGQNVTLSCEQNLNHDAMYWYRQDPGQGLRLIYYSQIVNDFQKGDIAEGYSVSREKKESFPLTVTSAQKNPTAFYLCASSLSSGFLNEKLFFGSGTQLSVL.

The chain couples TRBV30 to TRBJ1-1; 7 bases align to TRBD1. The CDR3 is 16 residues long. Germline V gives CDR1 GTSNPN, CDR2 SVGIG (reference sequence). V lost 4 bases, J lost 4 bases, and 15 bases stayed unmatched. DNA of the CDR3: TGTGCCTGGATAAAGAGGACAGGCTGGAGGGTCACTGAAGCTTTCTTT. Translation: CAWIKRTGWRVTEAFF. Looking up the rest from reference TRBV30 and TRBJ1-1 gives the full variable domain: SQTIHQWPATLVQPVGSPLSLECTVEGTSNPNLYWYRQAAGRGLQLLFYSVGIGQISSEVPQNLSASRPQDRQFILSSKKLLLSDSGFYLCAWIKRTGWRVTEAFFGQGTRLTVV.

V usage is TRBV4-2 and J usage is TRBJ1-1; 7 bases are a match to TRBD1. The germline V gene has CDR1 LGHNA and CDR2 YNFKEQ. The CDR3 extends over 13 amino acids. The V segment lost 8 bases and the J segment 4 bases; nucleotides outside the gene matches: 7. The CDR3 protein is CASRQGVSTEAFF. CDR3 coding DNA: TGTGCCAGCCGACAGGGAGTGAGCACTGAAGCTTTCTTT.

This clone was observed a single time. The CDR3 loop is CASSLSRQGATEAFF. CDR3 bases: TGTGCCAGCAGTTTATCGAGGCAGGGGGCAACTGAAGCTTTCTTT. The chain employs TRBV27 and TRBJ1-1; 8 bases align to TRBD1. V shed 0 bases, J shed 5 bases, and the junction held 5 bases outside the gene matches. The CDR3 spans 15 residues. From germline, CDR1 is MNHEY and CDR2 SMNVEV (reference sequence).

The chain is built from TRBV4-1 and TRBJ2-7; TRBD1 might be the D (6 bases). CDR1 and CDR2 from the germline V gene are MGHRA and YSYEKL. Trimming stripped 11 bases from V and 2 bases from J, with 16 bases between. The CDR3 extends over 13 amino acids. CDR3 loop: CASSAGAAYEQYF. The CDR3 nucleotides read TGCGCCTCTTCGGCAGGGGCAGCCTACGAGCAGTACTTC.

The rearrangement uses TRBV5-4 and TRBJ2-7, with 8 bases identical to TRBD1. The germline V gene encodes CDR1 SGHNT and CDR2 YYREEE (reference sequence). This CDR3 comprises 13 residues. V shed 4 bases, J shed 5 bases, and the junction held 5 bases outside the gene matches. CDR3 bases: TGTGCCAGCAGCCTCGACAGGGGACACGAGCAGTACTTC. It translates to CASSLDRGHEQYF.

The J gene is TRBJ1-5, the V gene TRBV7-2; the match to TRBD1 covers 8 bases. Germline trimming cut 2 bases from V and 6 bases from J; bases unmatched to any gene: 6. The germline V gene encodes CDR1 SGHTA and CDR2 FQGNSA. The CDR3 contains 15 residues. The CDR3 spells CASSLRQGPGQPQHF. CDR3 nucleotides: TGTGCCAGCAGCTTACGACAGGGGCCAGGTCAGCCCCAGCATTTT. Drawing the rest from reference TRBV7-2 and TRBJ1-5, the complete variable domain is GAGVSQSPSNKVTEKGKDVELRCDPISGHTALYWYRQSLGQGLEFLIYFQGNSAPDKSGLPSDRFSAERTGGSVSTLTIQRTQQEDSAVYLCASSLRQGPGQPQHFGDGTRLSIL.

The rearrangement joins TRBV7-6 to TRBJ1-1; a possible D gene is TRBD1 (5 bases). CDR3 length: 15 amino acids. Trimming left V 1 base short and J 1 base short, with 10 bases between. Germline V gene data show CDR1 as SGHVS and CDR2 as FNYEAQ. CDR3 DNA sequence: TGTGCCAGCAGCTTAGGCAGGCAGGGGAACACTGAAGCTTTCTTT. Translated: CASSLGRQGNTEAFF.

The chain employs TRBV15 and TRBJ1-1; D may be TRBD1 (5 bases). This CDR3 spans 17 amino acids. Trimming pared 0 bases from V and 5 bases from J, leaving 19 bases between. The germline V gene has CDR1 LNHNV and CDR2 YYDKDF (reference sequence). The CDR3 nucleotides read TGTGCCACCAGCAGAGATTGGCAGGACGGGGCGGGGACTGAAGCTTTCTTT. Translated, it gives CATSRDWQDGAGTEAFF.

The rearrangement links TRBV19 to TRBJ2-4, with D possibly matching TRBD2 (7 bases). The CDR3 loop spans 15 amino acids. Between the trimmed V and J ends, which lost 6 bases and 8 bases, there was a span of 20 bases. CDR1 is LNHDA and CDR2 is SQIVND in the germline V gene (reference sequence). The CDR3 loop reads CASSSLGGRGDIQYF. As DNA, the CDR3 is TGTGCCAGTAGCTCTTTGGGGGGGCGAGGGGACATTCAGTACTTC. The entire variable domain, with the rest obtained from reference TRBV19 and TRBJ2-4, is as follows: DGGITQSPKYLFRKEGQNVTLSCEQNLNHDAMYWYRQDPGQGLRLIYYSQIVNDFQKGDIAEGYSVSREKKESFPLTVTSAQKNPTAFYLCASSSLGGRGDIQYFGAGTRLSVL.

This clone appeared a few times. The J gene is TRBJ1-1, the V gene TRBV6-2 or TRBV6-3, with D possibly matching TRBD1 (5 bases). CDR1 is MNHEY, CDR2 SVGEGT, per germline. Trimming pared 0 bases from V and 5 bases from J, leaving 13 bases between. CDR3 length: 15 amino acids. This CDR3 is CASSYSGGALTEAFF. CDR3 nucleotides: TGTGCCAGCAGTTACTCGGGGGGTGCCCTGACTGAAGCTTTCTTT.

The genes are TRBV21-1 and TRBJ2-5; no DNA check was done on the table's D call, TRBD2. TRBV21-1 is flagged as a pseudogene. There are 16 residues in the CDR3. The CDR3 region has the DNA TGTGCCAGCAGCAAATTCGGGGGAGGGCCTAGAGAGACCCAGTACTTC. Protein product: CASSKFGGGPRETQYF.

The chain employs TRBV7-9 and TRBJ2-3, with TRBD2 matching over 12 bases. The germline V gene has CDR1 SEHNR and CDR2 FQNEAQ (reference sequence). With 5 bases clipped from V and 3 bases from J, the junction kept 6 bases outside the gene matches. The CDR3 is 16 residues long. The CDR3 coding sequence is TGTGCCAGCAGCCCACTAGCGGGAGGAAGGACAGATACGCAGTATTTT. It encodes CASSPLAGGRTDTQYF.

The J gene is TRBJ1-2, the V gene TRBV10-2; 7 nucleotides agree with TRBD1. CDR3 size: 17 residues. CDR1 is WSHSY, CDR2 SAAADI, per germline. The V and J ends lost 2 bases and 0 bases, in that order; junction bases with no gene match: 9. The CDR3 DNA follows: TGCGCCAGCAGTGAGCTTAACAGGGGTTTACCTAACTATGGCTACACCTTC. Its protein product is CASSELNRGLPNYGYTF.

CDR3: CASSPDRNSYNEQFF. In DNA form, the CDR3 reads TGTGCCAGCAGTCCCGACAGAAACTCCTACAATGAGCAGTTCTTC. The chain is built from TRBV6-2 or TRBV6-3 and TRBJ2-1; D is perhaps TRBD1 (5 bases). CDR1 is MNHEY and CDR2 is SVGEGT in the germline V gene. V was shortened by 5 bases and J by 0 bases, with 11 bases between the two germline ends. This CDR3 region has 15 residues.

V usage is TRBV7-2 and J usage is TRBJ2-7, with TRBD2 as a possible D gene (5 bases). There are 18 residues in the CDR3. Deletions cut 2 bases from V and 3 bases from J, with 23 bases between. Germline V gene data show CDR1 as SGHTA and CDR2 as FQGNSA. The CDR3 DNA sequence: TGTGCCAGCAGCTTACCGGCGCGGCTTACCGGGGAACACTACGAGCAGTACTTC. Translation: CASSLPARLTGEHYEQYF.